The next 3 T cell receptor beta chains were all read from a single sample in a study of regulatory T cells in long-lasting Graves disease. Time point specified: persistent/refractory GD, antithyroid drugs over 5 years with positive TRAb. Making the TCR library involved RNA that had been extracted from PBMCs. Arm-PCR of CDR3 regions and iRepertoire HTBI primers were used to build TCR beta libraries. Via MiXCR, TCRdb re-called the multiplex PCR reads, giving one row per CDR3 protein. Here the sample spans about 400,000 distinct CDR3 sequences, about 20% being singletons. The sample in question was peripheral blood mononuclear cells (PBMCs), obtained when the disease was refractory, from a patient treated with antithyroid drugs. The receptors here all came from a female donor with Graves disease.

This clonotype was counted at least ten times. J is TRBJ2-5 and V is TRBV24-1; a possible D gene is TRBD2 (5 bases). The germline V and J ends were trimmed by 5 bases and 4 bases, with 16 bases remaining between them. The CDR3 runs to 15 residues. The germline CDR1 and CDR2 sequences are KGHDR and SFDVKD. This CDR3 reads CATSGGEGERETQYF. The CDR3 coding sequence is TGTGCCACCAGTGGCGGTGAGGGAGAGCGAGAGACCCAGTACTTC.

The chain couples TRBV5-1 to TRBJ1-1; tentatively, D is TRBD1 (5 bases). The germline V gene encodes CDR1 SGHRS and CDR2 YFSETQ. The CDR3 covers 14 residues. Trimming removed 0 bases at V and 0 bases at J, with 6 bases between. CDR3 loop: CASSLVDMNTEAFF. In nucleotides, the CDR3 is TGCGCCAGCAGCTTGGTGGACATGAACACTGAAGCTTTCTTT.

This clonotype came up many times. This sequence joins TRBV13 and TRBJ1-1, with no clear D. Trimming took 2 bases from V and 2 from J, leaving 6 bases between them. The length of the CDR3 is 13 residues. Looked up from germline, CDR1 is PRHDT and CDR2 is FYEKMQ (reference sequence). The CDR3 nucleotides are TGTGCCAGCAGCTTAATGACCAACACTGAAGCTTTCTTT. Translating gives CASSLMTNTEAFF.